This T cell receptor beta chain is from a study of CD8 T cells in ankylosing spondylitis. Study results and limitations: Disease-linked clones reportedly showed significant enrichment in matched ankylosing spondylitis synovial fluid. Seemingly characteristic of ankylosing spondylitis blood was a TCR beta motif consisting of about 8 highly homologous variants.

TCRdb processed the 5' RACE reads anew with MiXCR; each CDR3 protein has one entry. The table includes a few hundred thousand distinct CDR3 sequences, about 9.9% detected once. In the case of this clonotype: Its antigen is undetermined.

From germline, CDR1 is MGHDK and CDR2 SYGVNS. Trimming removed 8 bases at V and 2 bases at J, with 15 bases between. CDR3 size: 14 residues. The receptor was derived from a female donor with ankylosing spondylitis or in good health (not recorded which). V usage is TRBV25-1 and J usage is TRBJ2-5; TRBD2 might be the D (6 bases). What was sequenced was blood, either unsorted or a sorted T cell fraction (not recorded which). For the CDR3, the DNA is TGTGCCAGCGCCGACCTTGGAGGGCAAGAGACCCAGTACTTC. Its translation: CASADLGGQETQYF.